This T cell receptor beta chain was found in a study of Tregs in tolerant kidney transplant recipients. Study overall: Recipients received nonmyeloablative bone marrow transplants from related graft donors, with transient mixed chimerism.

Trimming left V 5 bases short and J 5 bases short, with 4 bases between. The CDR3 totals 11 residues. Germline-derived CDR1 and CDR2 are SGHDT and YYEEEE. Some clones are missing from TCRdb's copy, which holds only in-frame ones; the method was immunoSEQ multiplex PCR. The sample shows roughly 66,000 clones, around nine tenths of them seen only once. As regards this clone: Its specificity is unknown.

Study-wide results and limits: Tregs expanded with activated donor B cells seemed most donor-specific. In tolerant patients, donor-specific Tregs outgrew total Tregs, suggesting antigen-driven expansion. For some patients, primers changed over time, blocking nucleotide-level comparison.

This sample comprised CD8+ T cells from blood, obtained before the transplant. The clonotype originates from a human donor who received a combined kidney and bone marrow transplant. V usage is TRBV5-6 and J usage is TRBJ2-2; D gene uncertain. CDR3 coding DNA: TGTGCCAGCAGTTATACCGGGGAGCTGTTTTTT. Translating gives CASSYTGELFF.